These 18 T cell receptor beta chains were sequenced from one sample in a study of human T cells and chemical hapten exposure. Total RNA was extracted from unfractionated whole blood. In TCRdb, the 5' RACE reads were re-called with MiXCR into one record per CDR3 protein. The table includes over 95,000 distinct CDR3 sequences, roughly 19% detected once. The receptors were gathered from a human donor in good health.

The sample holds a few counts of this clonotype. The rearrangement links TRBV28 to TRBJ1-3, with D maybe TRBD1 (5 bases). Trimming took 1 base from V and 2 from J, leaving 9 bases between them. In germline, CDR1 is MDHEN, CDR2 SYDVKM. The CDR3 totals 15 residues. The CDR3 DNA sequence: TGTGCCAGCAGTTTATTGGGGGTAACTGGAAACACCATATATTTT. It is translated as CASSLLGVTGNTIYF. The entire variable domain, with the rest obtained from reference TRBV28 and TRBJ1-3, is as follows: DVKVTQSSRYLVKRTGEKVFLECVQDMDHENMFWYRQDPGLGLRLIYFSYDVKMKEKGDIPEGYSVSREKKERFSLILESASTNQTSMYLCASSLLGVTGNTIYFGEGSWLTVV.

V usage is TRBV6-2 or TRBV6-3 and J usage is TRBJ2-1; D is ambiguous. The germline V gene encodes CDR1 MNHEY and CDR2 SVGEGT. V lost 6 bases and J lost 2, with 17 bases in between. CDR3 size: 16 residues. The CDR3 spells CASSPRKPRTYNEQFF. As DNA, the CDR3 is TGTGCCAGCAGCCCCCGGAAACCGCGCACCTACAATGAGCAGTTCTTC.

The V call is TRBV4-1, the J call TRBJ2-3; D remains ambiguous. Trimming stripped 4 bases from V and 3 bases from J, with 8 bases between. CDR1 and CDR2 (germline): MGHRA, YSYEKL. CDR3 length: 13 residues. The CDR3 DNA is TGCGCCAGCAGCCTCGCCTTTACAGATACGCAGTATTTT. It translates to CASSLAFTDTQYF.

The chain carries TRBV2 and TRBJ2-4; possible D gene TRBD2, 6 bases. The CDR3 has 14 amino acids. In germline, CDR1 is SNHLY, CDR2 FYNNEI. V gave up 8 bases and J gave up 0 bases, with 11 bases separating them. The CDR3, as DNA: TGTGCCAGCGCGGGGCCTTTAGCCAAAAACATTCAGTACTTC. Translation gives CASAGPLAKNIQYF.

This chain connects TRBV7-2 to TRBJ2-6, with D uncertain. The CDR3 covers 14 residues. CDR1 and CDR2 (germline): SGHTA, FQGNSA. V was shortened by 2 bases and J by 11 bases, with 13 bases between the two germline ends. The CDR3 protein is CASSLFASRDVLTF. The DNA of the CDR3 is TGTGCCAGCAGCTTATTCGCTAGTCGAGACGTCCTGACTTTC.

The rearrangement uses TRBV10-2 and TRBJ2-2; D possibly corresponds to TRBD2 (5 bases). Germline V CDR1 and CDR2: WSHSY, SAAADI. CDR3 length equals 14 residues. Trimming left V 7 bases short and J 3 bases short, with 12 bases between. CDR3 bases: TGCGCCAGCATGCTAGCACGACACACCGGGGAGCTGTTTTTT. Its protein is CASMLARHTGELFF.

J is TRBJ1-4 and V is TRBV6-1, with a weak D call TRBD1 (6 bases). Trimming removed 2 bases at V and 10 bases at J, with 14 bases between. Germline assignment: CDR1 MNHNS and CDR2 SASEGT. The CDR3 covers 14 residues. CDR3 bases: TGTGCCAGCAGTGAACGGGGGCGTGAGGGAAAACTGTTTTTT. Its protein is CASSERGREGKLFF.

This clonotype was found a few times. In nucleotides, the CDR3 is TGTGCCAGCAGCCGAGGACAGGGAGCTTATGGCTACACCTTC. It codes for CASSRGQGAYGYTF. The rearrangement joins TRBV12-3 or TRBV12-4 to TRBJ1-2, with 8 bases matching TRBD1. V gave up 6 bases and J gave up 5 bases; unmatched junction bases: 8. This CDR3 is 14 amino acids long.

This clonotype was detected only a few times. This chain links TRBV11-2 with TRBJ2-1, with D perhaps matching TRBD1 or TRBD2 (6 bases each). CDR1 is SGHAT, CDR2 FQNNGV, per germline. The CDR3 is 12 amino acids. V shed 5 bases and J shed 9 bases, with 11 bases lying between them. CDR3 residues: CASSRGDREQFF. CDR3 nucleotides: TGTGCCAGCAGCAGGGGGGACCGTGAGCAGTTCTTC.

In DNA, the CDR3 is TGTGCCAGCAGCTTAGCCCTCCGGGGGGAGGGCTACACCTTC. As protein: CASSLALRGEGYTF. The genes are TRBV7-8 and TRBJ1-2; maybe TRBD1 (5 bases). Germline loops: CDR1 SGHVS, CDR2 FQNEAQ. The CDR3 totals 14 residues. The germline V and J ends were trimmed by 0 bases and 8 bases, with 13 bases remaining between them.

The CDR3 loop is CATSRTGWNSPLHF. The CDR3 nucleotides are TGTGCCACCTCACGGACAGGTTGGAATTCACCCCTCCACTTT. This chain connects TRBV12-3 or TRBV12-4 to TRBJ1-6; TRBD1 matches at 7 bases. Losses at the gene ends were 10 bases for V and 7 bases for J; bases not matched to a gene: 10. The CDR3 loop spans 14 amino acids.

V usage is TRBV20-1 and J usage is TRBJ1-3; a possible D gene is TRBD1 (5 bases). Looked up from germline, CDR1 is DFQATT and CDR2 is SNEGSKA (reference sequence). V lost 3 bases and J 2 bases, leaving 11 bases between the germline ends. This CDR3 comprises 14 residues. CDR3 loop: CSARGGATGNTIYF. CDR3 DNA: TGCAGTGCTAGGGGAGGGGCAACTGGAAACACCATATATTTT.

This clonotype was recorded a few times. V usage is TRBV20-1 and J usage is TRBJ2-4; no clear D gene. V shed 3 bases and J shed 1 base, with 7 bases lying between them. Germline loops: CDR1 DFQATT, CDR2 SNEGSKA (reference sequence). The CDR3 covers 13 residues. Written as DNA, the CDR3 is TGCAGTGCTAGGGTGCGGGCCAAAAACATTCAGTACTTC. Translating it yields CSARVRAKNIQYF.

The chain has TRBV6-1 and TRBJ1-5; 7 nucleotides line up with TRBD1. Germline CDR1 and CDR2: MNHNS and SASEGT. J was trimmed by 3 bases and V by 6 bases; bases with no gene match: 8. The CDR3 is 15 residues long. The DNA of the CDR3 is TGTGCCAGCAGAACTGACAGGGCGGACAATCAGCCCCAGCATTTT. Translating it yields CASRTDRADNQPQHF.

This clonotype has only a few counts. The CDR3 here is CASSSPRPTGNEKLFF. The DNA of the CDR3 is TGTGCCAGCAGTTCACCTCGTCCTACTGGGAATGAAAAACTGTTTTTT. The chain uses TRBV7-9 and TRBJ1-4, with D hard to call. Germline lookup yields CDR1 SEHNR and CDR2 FQNEAQ (reference sequence). CDR3 length: 16 amino acids. Trimming stripped 6 bases from V and 5 bases from J, with 19 bases between.

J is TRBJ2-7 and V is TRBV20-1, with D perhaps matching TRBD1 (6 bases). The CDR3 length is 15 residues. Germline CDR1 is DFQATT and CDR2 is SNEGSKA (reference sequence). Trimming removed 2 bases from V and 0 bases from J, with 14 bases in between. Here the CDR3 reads CSARHPGQSSYEQYF. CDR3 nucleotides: TGCAGTGCTAGACATCCGGGACAAAGCTCCTACGAGCAGTACTTC.

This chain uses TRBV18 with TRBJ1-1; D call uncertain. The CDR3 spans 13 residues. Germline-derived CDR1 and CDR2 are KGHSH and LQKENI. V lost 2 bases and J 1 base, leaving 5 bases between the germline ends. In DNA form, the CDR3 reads TGTGCCAGCTCACCAATGGAGAACACTGAAGCTTTCTTT. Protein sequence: CASSPMENTEAFF.

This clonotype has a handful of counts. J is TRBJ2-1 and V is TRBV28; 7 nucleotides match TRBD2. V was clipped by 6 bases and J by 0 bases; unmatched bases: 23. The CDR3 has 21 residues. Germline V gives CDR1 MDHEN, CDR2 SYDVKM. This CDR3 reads CASSPSPGGLGGTHSYNEQFF. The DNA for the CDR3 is TGTGCCAGCAGCCCCTCGCCGGGGGGTTTAGGCGGGACCCACTCCTACAATGAGCAGTTCTTC.